The 8 T cell receptor beta chains below all came from one sample that was sequenced in a study of blood T cell repertoires in COVID-19. Data came from immunoSEQ multiplex PCR; TCRdb stores just in-frame clones and leaves some out. This table holds about 100,000 clones, about four fifths found once. The sequenced sample was peripheral blood. All receptors derive from an elderly woman with active or convalescent COVID-19.

The chain joins TRBV3-1 (or the pseudogene TRBV3-2) to TRBJ1-3; a weak D match, TRBD1 (5 bases). V lost 0 bases, J lost 0 bases, and 12 bases lay in between. This CDR3 is built from 17 residues. Germline loops: CDR1 LGHDT, CDR2 YNNKEL (reference sequence). The CDR3 bases are TGTGCCAGCAGCCAAGACGGGGGGAGTTACTCTGGAAACACCATATATTTT. It is translated as CASSQDGGSYSGNTIYF.

As to this clone: One end of the junction is discordant with germline, which a read error may explain. The rearrangement joins TRBV5-1 to TRBJ1-1; possibly TRBD1 for D (5 bases). The CDR3 contains 16 residues. CDR1 is SGHRS, CDR2 YFSETQ, per germline. The CDR3 sequence is CASSLFIGGVNTEAFF. The CDR3 DNA is TGTGCCAGCAGCTTGTTTATTGGGGGGGTGAACACTGAAGCTTTCTTT.

As for this clone: A junction end diverges from the germline sequence, so it may reflect a read error. The chain uses TRBV5-1 and TRBJ2-1; 13 nucleotides align to TRBD2. Germline CDR1 SGHRS, CDR2 YFSETQ. CDR3 length: 16 amino acids. The CDR3 here is CASSLARTSGSDEQFF. The CDR3 DNA is TGTGCCAGCAGCTTAGCCCGGACTAGCGGGAGCGATGAGCAGTTCTTC.

The rearrangement links TRBV5-1 to TRBJ2-1; 12 bases match TRBD2. The CDR3 has 16 residues. V lost 5 bases and J lost 1; bases outside the gene matches: 4. CDR1 and CDR2 (germline): SGHRS, YFSETQ. The CDR3 protein is CASSDLAGGSYNEQFF. CDR3 bases: TGCGCCAGCAGTGATCTAGCGGGAGGGTCCTACAATGAGCAGTTCTTC.

This clone occurred a few times. CDR3 sequence reads: CASSLSGTGGVKTQYF. In nucleotides, the CDR3 is TGTGCCAGTAGTTTATCGGGGACAGGGGGCGTGAAGACCCAGTACTTC. The chain joins TRBV19 to TRBJ2-5; TRBD1 aligns across 12 bases. The germline V gene encodes CDR1 LNHDA and CDR2 SQIVND (reference sequence). V lost 5 bases to trimming and J lost 6 bases; unmatched junction nucleotides: 10. The CDR3 runs 16 residues.

The chain joins TRBV28 to TRBJ2-5; tentative D call: TRBD2 (5 bases). Germline lookup yields CDR1 MDHEN and CDR2 SYDVKM. Trimming took off 2 bases at V and 4 bases at J, with 11 bases between the two ends. This CDR3 region has 14 residues. As DNA, the CDR3 is TGTGCCAGCAGTTTACGGTACCGGGGAGAGACCCAGTACTTC. Encoded protein: CASSLRYRGETQYF.

The gene calls are TRBV5-1 and TRBJ1-2; the D gene is possibly TRBD1 (5 bases). The V end was cut by 1 base, the J end by 3 bases, with 10 bases between. Germline assignment: CDR1 SGHRS and CDR2 YFSETQ. CDR3 length: 14 amino acids. In nucleotides, the CDR3 is TGCGCCAGCAGCTTGACCCAGACAGACTATGGCTACACCTTC. This gives the protein CASSLTQTDYGYTF.

This clone was seen a few times. The J gene is TRBJ1-5, the V gene TRBV6-5; no clear D gene. V was clipped by 5 bases and J by 7 bases, with 6 bases between them. This CDR3 region has 11 residues. The germline gives CDR1 MNHEY, CDR2 SVGAGI. CDR3 protein: CASSQFQPQHF. In DNA, the CDR3 is TGTGCCAGCAGTCAATTCCAGCCCCAGCATTTT.